The clone carrying this T cell receptor (beta chain) was seen a handful of times. The antigen is not known. Primed by a sample-barcoded 5' primer and a J-beta primer mix, a second PCR proceeded for about 7 to 12 cycles. TCRdb reprocessed the 5' RACE reads via MiXCR and lists one record per CDR3 protein. The table shows 800,000 or so distinct CDR3 sequences, with approximately 25% occurring only once. The sample originates from a study of blood T cells in healthy people across ages. CDR1 and CDR2 from the germline V gene are KGHSH and LQKENI. The V end lost 3 bases, the J end lost 0 bases, and 14 bases lay between the germline ends. The CDR3 spans 16 residues. General study points: Age brought a roughly linear fall in TCR beta diversity measured per million T cells.

The same data also went into a second study, on T cells of mothers and their children.

The chain joins TRBV18 to TRBJ2-5, with D possibly TRBD2 on 6 matching bases. This clonotype was obtained from a boy aged 10-17 years in good health. The sample consisted of blood. CDR3 amino acids: CASSPILEGYQETQYF. DNA of the CDR3: TGTGCCAGCTCACCCATTCTGGAGGGATACCAAGAGACCCAGTACTTC.